This TCR beta chain was retrieved from a study of OX40 agonist ivuxolimab in advanced cancers. Study-level findings and limits: CD8+ T cells showed, on average, more clonal expansion than CD4+ cells. At 0.1 to 3.0 mg/kg, CD4+ and CD8+ blood T cells expanded clonally by week 6. A proportion of nonresponders additionally exhibited low normalized T-cell clonal expansion.

Method: immunoSEQ multiplex PCR; TCRdb's copy keeps in-frame clones and lacks some. The sample has approximately 58,000 clones, 91% seen once; the top ten hold approximately 11%. Germline-derived CDR1 and CDR2 are SGHVS and FQNEAQ. The CDR3 runs 14 residues. With V trimmed by 2 bases and J by 7 bases, 6 bases remained unmatched. Regarding this clone: Its cognate antigen is unknown.

This clonotype was obtained from an adult with an advanced solid tumor such as melanoma, head and neck, liver or kidney cancer. The source was CD4+ or CD8+ T cells sorted from blood, collected in a trial of the OX40 agonist ivuxolimab. The V call is TRBV7-8, the J call TRBJ2-7; 9 nucleotides agree with TRBD2. The CDR3 DNA reads as TGTGCCAGCAGCTTAATGGGACTAGCACCAGAGCAGTACTTC. It specifies CASSLMGLAPEQYF.